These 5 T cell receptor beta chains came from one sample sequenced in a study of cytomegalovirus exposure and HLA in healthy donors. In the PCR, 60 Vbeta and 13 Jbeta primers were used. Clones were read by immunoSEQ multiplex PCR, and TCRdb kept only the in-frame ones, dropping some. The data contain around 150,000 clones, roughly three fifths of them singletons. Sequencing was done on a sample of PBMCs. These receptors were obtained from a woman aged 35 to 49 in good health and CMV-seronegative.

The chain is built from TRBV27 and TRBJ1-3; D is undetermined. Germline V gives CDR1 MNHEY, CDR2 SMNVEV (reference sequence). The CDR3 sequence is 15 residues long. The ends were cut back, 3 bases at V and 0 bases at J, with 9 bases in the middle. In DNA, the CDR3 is TGTGCCAGCAGTTTTGGCAGCGGCTCTGGAAACACCATATATTTT. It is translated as CASSFGSGSGNTIYF.

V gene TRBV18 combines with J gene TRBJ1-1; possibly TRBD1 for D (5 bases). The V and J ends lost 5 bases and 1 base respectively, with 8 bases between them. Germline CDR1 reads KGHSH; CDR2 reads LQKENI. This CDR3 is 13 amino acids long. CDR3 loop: CASSGDRNTEAFF. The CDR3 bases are TGTGCCAGCTCAGGCGACAGGAACACTGAAGCTTTCTTT.

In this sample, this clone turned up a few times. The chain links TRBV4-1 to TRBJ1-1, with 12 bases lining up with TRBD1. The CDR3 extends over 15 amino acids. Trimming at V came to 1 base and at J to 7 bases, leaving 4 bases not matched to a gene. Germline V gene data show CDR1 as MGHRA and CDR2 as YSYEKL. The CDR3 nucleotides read TGCGCCAGCAGCCAAGGGGACAGGGGGCGAATTGAAGCTTTCTTT. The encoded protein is CASSQGDRGRIEAFF.

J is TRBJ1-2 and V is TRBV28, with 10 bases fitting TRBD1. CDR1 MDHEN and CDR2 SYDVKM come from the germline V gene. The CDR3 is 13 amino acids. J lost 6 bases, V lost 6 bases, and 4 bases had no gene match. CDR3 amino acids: CASRRQGANGYTF. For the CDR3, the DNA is TGTGCCAGCAGACGACAGGGGGCCAATGGCTACACCTTC.

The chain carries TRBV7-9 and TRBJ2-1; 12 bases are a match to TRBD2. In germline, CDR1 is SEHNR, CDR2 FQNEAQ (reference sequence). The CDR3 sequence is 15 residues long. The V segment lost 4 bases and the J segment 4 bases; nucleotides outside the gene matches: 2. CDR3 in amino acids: CASSSLAGGYNEQFF. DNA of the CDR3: TGTGCCAGCAGCTCACTAGCGGGGGGATACAATGAGCAGTTCTTC.